One and the same sample provided the 25 T cell receptor beta chains below, sequenced in a study of shared clonotypes between healthy human individuals. The repertoire was sequenced with immunoSEQ multiplex PCR; TCRdb's copy has only in-frame clones and lacks some. The profile shows about 990,000 clones, 70% to 80% of them singletons. Source material: memory CD4+ T cells from PBMCs. Subset here: CD45RA-negative fraction. The source of these receptors is a man younger than 30 in good health. Some clones in this sample may be carry-over from other donors' samples.

The J gene is TRBJ1-1, the V gene TRBV7-9; D remains unclear. The germline gives CDR1 SEHNR, CDR2 FQNEAQ (reference sequence). The germline V and J ends were trimmed by 1 base and 6 bases, with 9 bases remaining between them. This CDR3 has 13 amino acids. CDR3 bases: TGTGCCAGCAGCTTAGATGGGATGGCTGAAGCTTTCTTT. Protein sequence: CASSLDGMAEAFF.

The rearrangement joins TRBV11-2 to TRBJ2-3, with D uncertain. This CDR3 is 12 amino acids long. Trimming shortened V by 1 base and J by 5 bases, and 4 bases separated the two germline ends. CDR1 is SGHAT, CDR2 FQNNGV, per germline. The CDR3 spells CASSLVLDTQYF. The CDR3 nucleotides are TGTGCCAGCAGCTTAGTGCTAGATACGCAGTATTTT.

The J gene is TRBJ2-6, the V gene TRBV7-9, with D perhaps TRBD2 (5 bases). Trimming cost V 4 bases and J 4 bases, with 20 bases left between them. This CDR3 has 18 amino acids. Per germline, CDR1 SEHNR and CDR2 FQNEAQ (reference sequence). CDR3 sequence: CASSSTGPRGAGANVLTF. DNA of the CDR3: TGTGCCAGCAGCTCTACCGGGCCCCGGGGAGCGGGGGCCAACGTCCTGACTTTC. The variable domain in full, completed from reference TRBV7-9 and TRBJ2-6, reads DTGVSQNPRHKITKRGQNVTFRCDPISEHNRLYWYRQTLGQGPEFLTYFQNEAQLEKSRLLSDRFSAERPKGSFSTLEIQRTEQGDSAMYLCASSSTGPRGAGANVLTFGAGSRLTVL.

The rearrangement joins TRBV5-1 to TRBJ1-1, with TRBD1 matching over 11 bases. CDR1 and CDR2 from the germline V gene are SGHRS and YFSETQ. The CDR3 extends over 16 amino acids. The V gene end was trimmed by 4 bases and the J gene end by 4 bases; junction bases not matched to a gene: 9. The CDR3 DNA reads TGCGCCAGCAGCCCGGACAGGGGGCGAGTGGGCACTGAAGCTTTCTTT. Its translation is CASSPDRGRVGTEAFF.

This clone was picked up many times. Other DNA sequences of this sample code for an identical CDR3. CDR3 DNA: TGCAGTGCTTCCGGTCCGGAGCAGTACTTC. Its protein is CSASGPEQYF. The chain employs TRBV20-1 and TRBJ2-7; no definite D call. Germline CDR1 and CDR2: DFQATT and SNEGSKA (reference sequence). Trimming removed 5 bases from V and 7 bases from J, with 9 bases in between. CDR3 length: 10 residues.

The chain carries TRBV7-3 and TRBJ2-3; 9 bases agree with TRBD2. The CDR3 loop spans 16 amino acids. Unmatched junction bases numbered 14, after V lost 5 bases and J lost 8 bases. The germline CDR1 and CDR2 sequences are SGHTA and FQGTGA. In DNA, the CDR3 is TGTGCCAGCAGCCCTAGGGATAGCGGGAGTGGAGGTACGCAGTATTTT. Translating it yields CASSPRDSGSGGTQYF.

J is TRBJ2-5 and V is TRBV2; D possibly uses TRBD1 or TRBD2 (5 bases each). V dropped 7 bases and J dropped 5 bases, with 11 bases sitting between them. The length of the CDR3 is 12 residues. CDR1 and CDR2 from the germline V gene are SNHLY and FYNNEI. CDR3 in DNA: TGTGCCAGCAAAGGGGAGAGGGAGACCCAGTACTTC. Its protein product is CASKGERETQYF.

The chain couples TRBV4-1 to TRBJ2-5, with no clear D. Per germline, CDR1 MGHRA and CDR2 YSYEKL. V lost 4 bases and J lost 1, with 16 bases in between. The CDR3 runs to 16 residues. CDR3 bases: TGCGCCAGCAGCCTTTGGGCTCCTCTCCCCCAAGAGACCCAGTACTTC. Residues: CASSLWAPLPQETQYF.

Note on this clone: The junction departs from the called germline gene at one end, perhaps through a read error. This rearrangement joins TRBV29-1 to TRBJ1-2; weak D call: TRBD1 (6 bases). This CDR3 is 15 amino acids long. Germline V gives CDR1 SQVTM, CDR2 ANQGSEA. This CDR3 reads CSVGGGQGPNYGYTF. CDR3 DNA: TGCAGCGTTGGAGGGGGTCAGGGCCCCAACTACGGCTACACCTTC.

In the case of this clone: The identical CDR3 is also encoded by other nucleotide sequences in the sample. The chain joins TRBV2 to TRBJ2-4; D possibly corresponds to TRBD2 (5 bases). V was shortened by 1 base and J by 1 base, with 5 bases between the two germline ends. The germline CDR1 and CDR2 sequences are SNHLY and FYNNEI. The CDR3 length is 14 residues. The DNA of the CDR3 is TGTGCCAGCAGTGAAGGCGGGGCCAAAAACATTCAGTACTTC. Its protein is CASSEGGAKNIQYF. Looking up the rest from reference TRBV2 and TRBJ2-4 gives the full variable domain: EPEVTQTPSHQVTQMGQEVILRCVPISNHLYFYWYRQILGQKVEFLVSFYNNEISEKSEIFDDQFSVERPDGSNFTLKIRSTKLEDSAMYFCASSEGGAKNIQYFGAGTRLSVL.

The chain employs TRBV7-9 and TRBJ1-1; a weak D match, TRBD1 (6 bases). The V end was cut by 6 bases, the J end by 6 bases, with 17 bases between. This CDR3 has 14 amino acids. The germline CDR1 and CDR2 sequences are SEHNR and FQNEAQ (reference sequence). This chain's CDR3 is CASRIQGASPEAFF. The CDR3, as DNA: TGTGCCAGCAGAATACAGGGTGCAAGCCCTGAAGCTTTCTTT.

The genes are TRBV6-5 and TRBJ1-5, with unresolved D. V was clipped by 0 bases and J by 11 bases, with 17 bases between them. The CDR3 spans 15 residues. CDR1 is MNHEY and CDR2 is SVGAGI in the germline V gene. The CDR3 DNA sequence: TGTGCCAGCAGTTACTCGATGGGAGGAGGATGGGCCCAGCATTTT. Amino acids: CASSYSMGGGWAQHF.

J is TRBJ2-6 and V is TRBV18; possibly TRBD2 for D (6 bases). The CDR3 length is 18 residues. Germline-derived CDR1 and CDR2 are KGHSH and LQKENI. Deletions cut 2 bases from V and 3 bases from J, with 17 bases between. This chain's CDR3 is CASSPTPLARGGANVLTF. CDR3 DNA: TGTGCCAGCTCACCAACTCCTCTAGCGAGAGGTGGGGCCAACGTCCTGACTTTC.

This clone was picked up a small number of times. The V call is TRBV9, the J call TRBJ1-4; no clear D. The CDR3 spans 15 residues. V was cut by 0 bases and J by 3 bases, with 9 bases left in between. Germline values: CDR1 SGDLS, CDR2 YYNGEE. CDR3 in DNA: TGTGCCAGCAGCGTAGGTCGGTCTTCTAATGAAAAACTGTTTTTT. Translating gives CASSVGRSSNEKLFF.

The rearrangement links TRBV5-8 to TRBJ2-3; D uncertain. The CDR3 runs to 13 residues. V was trimmed by 1 base and J by 6 bases, leaving 9 bases between them. Germline V gene lookup returns CDR1 SGHTS and CDR2 YDEGEE. The CDR3 DNA sequence: TGTGCCAGCAGCTTGTTTCGCCTTGATACGCAGTATTTT. Translation gives CASSLFRLDTQYF. The full variable domain, with the rest looked up from reference TRBV5-8 and TRBJ2-3, is EAGVTQSPTHLIKTRGQQATLRCSPISGHTSVYWYQQALGLGLQFLLWYDEGEERNRGNFPPRFSGRQFPNYSSELNVNALELEDSALYLCASSLFRLDTQYFGPGTRLTVL.

CDR3 nucleotide sequence: TGTGCCAGCAGTTACGGGTACGGGGGCAATGAGCAGTTCTTC. The encoded protein is CASSYGYGGNEQFF. The V call is TRBV6-6, the J call TRBJ2-1, with a weak D call TRBD2 (6 bases). Trimming left V 2 bases short and J 6 bases short, with 11 bases between. The CDR3 covers 14 residues. Germline lookup yields CDR1 MNHNY and CDR2 SVGAGI (reference sequence).

The J gene is TRBJ1-1, the V gene TRBV19, with TRBD1 as a possible D gene (6 bases). Germline loops: CDR1 LNHDA, CDR2 SQIVND (reference sequence). Deletions cut 5 bases from V and 0 bases from J, with 10 bases between. This CDR3 comprises 14 residues. The CDR3 nucleotides are TGTGCCAGTAGTGGGGGACATCTGAACACTGAAGCTTTCTTT. Translated: CASSGGHLNTEAFF.

This chain links TRBV10-3 with TRBJ2-3, with 13 bases that match TRBD2. This CDR3 spans 17 amino acids. Germline V lookup: CDR1 ENHRY, CDR2 SYGVKD. The ends lost 0 bases at V and 5 bases at J; junction bases unmatched: 5. In DNA, the CDR3 is TGTGCCATCAGTGAGTCGATACTAGCGGGAGGGTTAGATACGCAGTATTTT. It is translated as CAISESILAGGLDTQYF.

The chain combines TRBV28 with TRBJ2-3, with 10 bases identical to TRBD2. The length of the CDR3 is 17 residues. In germline, CDR1 is MDHEN, CDR2 SYDVKM. V trimming: 2 bases; J trimming: 4 bases; junction bases outside the gene matches: 9. CDR3 protein: CASSLPLAGAGADTQYF. In nucleotides, the CDR3 is TGTGCCAGCAGTTTACCTCTAGCGGGAGCGGGCGCAGATACGCAGTATTTT.

The V gene is TRBV7-8, the J gene TRBJ1-4; D is possibly TRBD1 (5 bases). The CDR3 has 15 residues. CDR1 and CDR2 from the germline V gene are SGHVS and FQNEAQ. Trimming pared 2 bases from V and 8 bases from J, leaving 15 bases between. The CDR3 DNA reads TGTGCCAGCAGCTTAACGGGGCGAGCGCGGGAAAAACTGTTTTTT. Its translation: CASSLTGRAREKLFF.

V gene TRBV29-1 combines with J gene TRBJ2-7; no clear D gene. The V gene lost 2 bases and the J gene lost 11 bases, with 13 bases spanning the gap. The length of the CDR3 is 11 residues. The germline gives CDR1 SQVTM, CDR2 ANQGSEA. The CDR3 bases are TGCAGCGTTGAATACCTCGGTAAAGAGTACTTC. Amino acid sequence: CSVEYLGKEYF.

This chain links TRBV5-5 with TRBJ2-3; no clear D. V was shortened by 4 bases and J by 1 base, with 16 bases between the two germline ends. Germline V lookup: CDR1 SGHKS, CDR2 YYEKEE (reference sequence). The CDR3 sequence is 16 residues long. The DNA of the CDR3 is TGTGCCAGCAGCCCACAAGCCCCTCTCCGCACAGATACGCAGTATTTT. Its translation is CASSPQAPLRTDTQYF.

This sequence joins TRBV7-9 and TRBJ2-7, with no clear D. From germline, CDR1 is SEHNR and CDR2 FQNEAQ (reference sequence). The CDR3 contains 14 residues. Trimming took 6 bases from V and 3 from J, leaving 15 bases between them. The CDR3: CASSTFDARYEQYF. The DNA of the CDR3 is TGTGCCAGCAGTACGTTCGACGCCCGCTACGAGCAGTACTTC.

The V gene is TRBV28, the J gene TRBJ1-2, with D unresolved. Germline V lookup: CDR1 MDHEN, CDR2 SYDVKM. This CDR3 has 15 amino acids. Trimming stripped 5 bases from V and 5 bases from J, with 18 bases between. In DNA, the CDR3 is TGTGCCAGCAGTATACCCCACGGGGATGGGTATGGCTACACCTTC. Translating it yields CASSIPHGDGYGYTF.

CDR3 amino acids: CASSLVATGSYEQYF. In nucleotides, the CDR3 is TGTGCCAGCAGCTTAGTCGCGACAGGGTCCTACGAGCAGTACTTC. V gene TRBV7-2 combines with J gene TRBJ2-7; 7 bases are shared with TRBD1. The CDR3 runs to 15 residues. Germline CDR1 is SGHTA and CDR2 is FQGNSA. V lost 1 base, J lost 1 base, and 4 bases stayed unmatched.